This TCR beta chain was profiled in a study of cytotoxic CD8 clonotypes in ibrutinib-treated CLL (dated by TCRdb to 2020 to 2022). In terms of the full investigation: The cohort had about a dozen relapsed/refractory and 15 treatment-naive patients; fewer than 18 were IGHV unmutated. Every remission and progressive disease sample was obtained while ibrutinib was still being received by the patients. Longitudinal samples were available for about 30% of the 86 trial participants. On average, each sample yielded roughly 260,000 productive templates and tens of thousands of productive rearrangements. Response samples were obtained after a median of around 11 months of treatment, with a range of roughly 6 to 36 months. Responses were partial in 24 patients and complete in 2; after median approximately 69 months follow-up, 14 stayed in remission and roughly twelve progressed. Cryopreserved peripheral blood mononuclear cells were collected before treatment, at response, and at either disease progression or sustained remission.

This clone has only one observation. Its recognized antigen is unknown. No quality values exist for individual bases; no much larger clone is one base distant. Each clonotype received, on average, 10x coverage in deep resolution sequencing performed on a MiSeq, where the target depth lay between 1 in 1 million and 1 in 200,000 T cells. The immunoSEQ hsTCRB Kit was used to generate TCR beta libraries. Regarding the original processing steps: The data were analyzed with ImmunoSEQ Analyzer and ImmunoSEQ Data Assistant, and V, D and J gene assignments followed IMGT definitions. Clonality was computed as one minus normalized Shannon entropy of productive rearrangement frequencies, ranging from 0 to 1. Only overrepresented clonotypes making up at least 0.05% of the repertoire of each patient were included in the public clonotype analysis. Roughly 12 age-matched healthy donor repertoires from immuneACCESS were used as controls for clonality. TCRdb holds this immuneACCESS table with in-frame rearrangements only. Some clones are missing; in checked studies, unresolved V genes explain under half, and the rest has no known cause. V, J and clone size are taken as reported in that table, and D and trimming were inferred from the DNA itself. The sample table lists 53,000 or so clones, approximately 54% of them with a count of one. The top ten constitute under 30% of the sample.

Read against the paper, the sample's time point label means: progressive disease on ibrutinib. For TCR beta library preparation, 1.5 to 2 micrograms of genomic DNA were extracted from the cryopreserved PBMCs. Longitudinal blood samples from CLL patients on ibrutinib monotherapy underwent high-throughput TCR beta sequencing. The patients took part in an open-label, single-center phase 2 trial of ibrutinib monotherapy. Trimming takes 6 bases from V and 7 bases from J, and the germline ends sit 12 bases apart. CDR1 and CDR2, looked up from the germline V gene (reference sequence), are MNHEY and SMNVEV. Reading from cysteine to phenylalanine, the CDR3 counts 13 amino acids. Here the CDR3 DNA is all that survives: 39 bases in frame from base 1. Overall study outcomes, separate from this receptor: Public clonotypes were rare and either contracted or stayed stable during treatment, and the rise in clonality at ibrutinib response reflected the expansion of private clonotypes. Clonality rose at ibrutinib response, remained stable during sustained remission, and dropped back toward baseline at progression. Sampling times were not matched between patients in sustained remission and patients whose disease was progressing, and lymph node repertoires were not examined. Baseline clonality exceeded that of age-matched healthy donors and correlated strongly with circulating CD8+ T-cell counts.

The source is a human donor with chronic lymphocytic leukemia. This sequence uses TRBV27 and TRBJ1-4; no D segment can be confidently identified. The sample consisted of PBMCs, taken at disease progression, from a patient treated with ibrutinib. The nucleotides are TGTGCCAGCAGGCGGTCGCCAGGTGAAAAACTGTTTTTT. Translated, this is CASRRSPGEKLFF.